The clone carrying this T cell receptor beta chain appeared a few times. The antigen remains unidentified. This entry is derived from a study of human T cells and chemical hapten exposure. Study as a whole: Patches with 0.01% DPC went on the upper back, and the tests were read at 6 days. Minor volume differences among pooled libraries chiefly drove per-sample TCR yield variation. Regarding the study as a whole: The study found that DPC sensitization did not change TCRs above 1 in 1000 frequency. Higher patch test scores went with higher counts of PT1 expanded TCRs.

TCRdb passed the RACE reads through MiXCR, listing each CDR3 protein once. The repertoire consists of 75,000 to 90,000 distinct CDR3 sequences, with roughly 12% occurring once and the leading ten covering 3.5%. Time point given: patch test 1, 2 weeks after DPC sensitization. Treatment noted: therapeutic diphenylcyclopropenone sensitization with weekly scalp DPC. CDR3 length: 11 amino acids. CDR1 is LGHDT and CDR2 is YNNKEL in the germline V gene (reference sequence). V lost 4 bases to trimming and J lost 4 bases, with 3 bases between them. The starting material was whole blood, obtained in connection with sensitization to the hapten diphenylcyclopropenone (DPC). This receptor was taken from an older woman with alopecia areata. Some clones in this sample may be carry-over from other donors' samples. The chain uses TRBV3-1 and TRBJ2-3; D not certain. CDR3 in DNA: TGTGCCAGCAGCCTATCAGATACGCAGTATTTT. This sequence encodes CASSLSDTQYF.